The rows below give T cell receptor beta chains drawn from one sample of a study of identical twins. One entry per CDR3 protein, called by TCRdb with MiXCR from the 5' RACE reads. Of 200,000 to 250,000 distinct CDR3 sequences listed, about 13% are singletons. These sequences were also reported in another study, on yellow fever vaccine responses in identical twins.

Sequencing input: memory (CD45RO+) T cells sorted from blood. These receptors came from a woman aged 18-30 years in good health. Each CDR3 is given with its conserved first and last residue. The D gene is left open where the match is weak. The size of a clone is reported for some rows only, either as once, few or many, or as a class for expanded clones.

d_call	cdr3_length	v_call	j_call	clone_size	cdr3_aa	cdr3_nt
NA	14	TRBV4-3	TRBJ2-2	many	CASSQARVSGELFF	TGCGCCAGCAGCCAAGCCCGGGTCTCAGGGGAGCTGTTTTTT
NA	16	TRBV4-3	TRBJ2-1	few	CASSQDPAFSYNEQFF	TGCGCCAGCAGCCAAGACCCAGCGTTCTCCTACAATGAGCAGTTCTTC
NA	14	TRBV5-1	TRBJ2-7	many	CASSRSPGAYEQYF	TGCGCCAGCAGCAGATCCCCGGGGGCCTACGAGCAGTACTTC
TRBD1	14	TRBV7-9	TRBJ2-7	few	CASSHRQGDDEQYF	TGTGCCAGCAGTCATAGACAGGGGGACGACGAGCAGTACTTC
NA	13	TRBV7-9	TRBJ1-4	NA	CASNRAANEKLFF	TGTGCCTCAAACAGGGCAGCTAATGAAAAACTGTTTTTT
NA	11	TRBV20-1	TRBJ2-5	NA	CSAEGGETQYF	TGCAGTGCCGAGGGTGGGGAGACCCAGTACTTC
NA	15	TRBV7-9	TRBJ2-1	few	CASSYPLGLYNEQFF	TGTGCCAGCAGCTACCCCCTTGGACTCTACAATGAGCAGTTCTTC
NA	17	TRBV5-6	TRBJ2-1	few	CASSITGLLSSYNEQFF	TGTGCCAGCAGCATCACGGGACTCCTGAGCTCCTACAATGAGCAGTTCTTC
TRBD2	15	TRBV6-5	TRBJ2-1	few	CASSYSGTSGVEQFF	TGTGCCAGCAGTTACTCCGGGACTAGCGGGGTGGAGCAGTTCTTC
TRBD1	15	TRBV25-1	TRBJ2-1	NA	CASSAPGQGNDEQFF	TGTGCCAGCAGTGCCCCGGGACAGGGGAACGATGAGCAGTTCTTC
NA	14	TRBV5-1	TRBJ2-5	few	CASSLGGPLETQYF	TGCGCCAGCAGCTTGGGAGGGCCCCTGGAGACCCAGTACTTC
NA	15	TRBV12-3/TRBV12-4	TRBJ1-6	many	CASSYRTAQNSPLHF	TGTGCCAGCAGTTATAGGACAGCACAAAATTCACCCCTCCACTTT
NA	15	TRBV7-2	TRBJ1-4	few	CASSYQGRSNEKLFF	TGTGCCAGCAGCTACCAAGGGAGGTCTAATGAAAAACTGTTTTTT
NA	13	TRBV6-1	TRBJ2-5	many	CASSKGNKETQYF	TGTGCCAGCAGTAAGGGGAACAAAGAGACCCAGTACTTC
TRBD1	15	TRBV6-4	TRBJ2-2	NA	CASSDSQGVSGELFF	TGTGCCAGCAGTGACTCTCAGGGGGTTTCCGGGGAGCTGTTTTTT
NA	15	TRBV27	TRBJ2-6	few	CASSSSPSGANVLTF	TGTGCCAGCAGTTCAAGCCCCTCTGGGGCCAACGTCCTGACTTTC
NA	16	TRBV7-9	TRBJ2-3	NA	CASSLSRAGGTDTQYF	TGTGCCAGCAGCTTGAGCCGAGCAGGGGGCACAGATACGCAGTATTTT
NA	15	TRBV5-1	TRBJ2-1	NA	CASSLAMRSYNEQFF	TGCGCCAGCAGCTTGGCGATGCGAAGCTACAATGAGCAGTTCTTC
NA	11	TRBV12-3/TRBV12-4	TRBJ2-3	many	CASTNTDTQYF	TGTGCCAGCACCAACACAGATACGCAGTATTTT
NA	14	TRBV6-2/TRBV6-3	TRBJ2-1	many	CASGPRQDYNEQFF	TGTGCCAGCGGCCCCCGGCAGGATTACAATGAGCAGTTCTTC
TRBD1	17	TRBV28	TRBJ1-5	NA	CASSFRTGGRSNQPQHF	TGTGCCAGCAGTTTTCGGACAGGGGGCAGGAGCAATCAGCCCCAGCATTTT
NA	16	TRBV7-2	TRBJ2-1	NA	CASSISGSLSYNEQFF	TGTGCCAGCAGCATATCAGGGAGCCTTTCCTACAATGAGCAGTTCTTC
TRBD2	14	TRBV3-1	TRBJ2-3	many	CASTNLLATDTQYF	TGTGCCAGCACCAACTTACTAGCGACAGATACGCAGTATTTT
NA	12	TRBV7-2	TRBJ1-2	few	CASSLPSFGCTF	TGTGCCAGCAGCTTACCCAGTTTTGGGTGTACCTTC
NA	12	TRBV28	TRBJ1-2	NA	CASSSGFEGYTF	TGTGCCAGCAGTTCAGGGTTTGAGGGCTACACCTTC
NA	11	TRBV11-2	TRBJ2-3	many	CASELGNTQYF	TGTGCCAGCGAATTAGGGAATACGCAGTATTTT
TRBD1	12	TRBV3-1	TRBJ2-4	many	CASSPSGQNRYF	TGTGCCAGCAGCCCCTCGGGACAGAACCGGTACTTC
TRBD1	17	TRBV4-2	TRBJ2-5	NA	CASSQQGQNRGGETQYF	TGTGCCAGCAGCCAACAGGGTCAAAACAGGGGTGGGGAGACCCAGTACTTC
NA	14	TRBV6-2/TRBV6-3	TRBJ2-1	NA	CASSYSSQADEQFF	TGTGCCAGCAGTTACTCCTCCCAGGCGGATGAGCAGTTCTTC
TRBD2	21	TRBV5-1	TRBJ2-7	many	CASSPPRLTYMTSGRAVEQYF	TGCGCCAGCAGCCCGCCAAGGCTGACTTATATGACTAGCGGGAGGGCAGTCGAGCAGTACTTC
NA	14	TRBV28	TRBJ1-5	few	CASIGGEGDQPQHF	TGTGCCAGCATCGGGGGCGAAGGGGATCAGCCCCAGCATTTT
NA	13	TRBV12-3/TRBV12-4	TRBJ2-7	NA	CASSLSASVEQYF	TGTGCCAGCAGTTTATCCGCTAGTGTTGAGCAGTACTTC
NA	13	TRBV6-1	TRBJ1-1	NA	CASSPGGYTEAFF	TGTGCCAGCAGCCCCGGGGGGTACACTGAAGCTTTCTTT
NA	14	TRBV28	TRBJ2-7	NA	CASSPETIDYEQYF	TGTGCCAGCAGTCCTGAGACTATTGACTACGAGCAGTACTTC
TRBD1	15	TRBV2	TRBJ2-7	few	CASRKETGDLYEQYF	TGTGCCAGCAGGAAGGAGACAGGGGACCTCTACGAGCAGTACTTC
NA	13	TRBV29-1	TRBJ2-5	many	CSVERPAGETQYF	TGCAGCGTTGAAAGACCAGCCGGGGAGACCCAGTACTTC
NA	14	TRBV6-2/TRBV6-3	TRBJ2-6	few	CASSYPEGTNVLTF	TGTGCCAGCAGTTATCCCGAAGGAACCAACGTCCTGACTTTC
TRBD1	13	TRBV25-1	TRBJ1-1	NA	CASKATGTAPAFF	TGTGCCAGCAAAGCGACAGGGACGGCGCCGGCTTTCTTT
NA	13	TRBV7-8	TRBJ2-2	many	CASSLAVTGELFF	TGTGCCAGCAGCTTAGCGGTCACCGGGGAGCTGTTTTTT
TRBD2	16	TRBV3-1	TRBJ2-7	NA	CASSQGQRGSVYEQYF	TGTGCCAGCAGCCAAGGTCAGCGGGGGTCTGTCTACGAGCAGTACTTC
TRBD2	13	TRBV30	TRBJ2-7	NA	CAWRTSGGNEQYF	TGTGCCTGGAGGACATCGGGAGGGAACGAGCAGTACTTC
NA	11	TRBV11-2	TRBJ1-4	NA	CASRTGEKLFF	TGTGCCAGCAGGACAGGTGAAAAACTGTTTTTT
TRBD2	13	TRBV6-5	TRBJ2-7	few	CASSSTSGYEQYF	TGTGCCAGCAGTTCTACTAGCGGCTACGAGCAGTACTTC
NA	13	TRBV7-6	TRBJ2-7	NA	CASSLAGPVEQYF	TGTGCCAGCAGCTTAGCGGGGCCCGTCGAGCAGTACTTC
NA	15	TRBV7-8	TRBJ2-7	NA	CASSLSGAGRYEQYF	TGTGCCAGCAGCTTAAGCGGCGCTGGACGGTACGAGCAGTACTTC
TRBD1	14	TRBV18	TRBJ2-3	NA	CASSPTGAADTQYF	TGTGCCAGCTCGCCGACAGGGGCGGCTGATACGCAGTATTTT
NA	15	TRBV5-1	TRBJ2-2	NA	CASSLRQANTGELFF	TGCGCCAGCAGCCTGCGACAGGCGAACACCGGGGAGCTGTTTTTT
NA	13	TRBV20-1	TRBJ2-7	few	CSAPRPGIYEQYF	TGCAGTGCCCCCCGACCAGGGATCTACGAGCAGTACTTC
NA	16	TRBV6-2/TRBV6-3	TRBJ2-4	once	CASIKGLPLAKNIQYF	TGTGCCAGCATCAAGGGACTTCCTCTAGCCAAAAACATTCAGTACTTC
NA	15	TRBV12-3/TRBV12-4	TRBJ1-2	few	CASSREDVRGYGYTF	TGTGCCAGCAGTCGCGAGGACGTTCGAGGGTATGGCTACACCTTC